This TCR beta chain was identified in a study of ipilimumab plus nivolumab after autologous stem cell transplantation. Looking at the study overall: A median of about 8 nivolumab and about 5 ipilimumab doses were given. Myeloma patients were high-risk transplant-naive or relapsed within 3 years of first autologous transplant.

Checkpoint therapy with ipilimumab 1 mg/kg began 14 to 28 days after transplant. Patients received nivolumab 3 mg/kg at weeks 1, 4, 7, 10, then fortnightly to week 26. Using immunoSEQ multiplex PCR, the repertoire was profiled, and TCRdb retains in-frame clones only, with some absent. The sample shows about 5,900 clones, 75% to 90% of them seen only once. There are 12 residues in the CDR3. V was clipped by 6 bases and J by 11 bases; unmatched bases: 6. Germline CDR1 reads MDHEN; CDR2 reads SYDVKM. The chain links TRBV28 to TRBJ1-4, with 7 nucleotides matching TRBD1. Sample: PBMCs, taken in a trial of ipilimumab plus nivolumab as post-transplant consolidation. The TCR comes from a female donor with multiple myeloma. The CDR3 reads CASSVETGKLFF. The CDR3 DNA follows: TGTGCCAGCAGCGTCGAGACAGGGAAACTGTTTTTT.